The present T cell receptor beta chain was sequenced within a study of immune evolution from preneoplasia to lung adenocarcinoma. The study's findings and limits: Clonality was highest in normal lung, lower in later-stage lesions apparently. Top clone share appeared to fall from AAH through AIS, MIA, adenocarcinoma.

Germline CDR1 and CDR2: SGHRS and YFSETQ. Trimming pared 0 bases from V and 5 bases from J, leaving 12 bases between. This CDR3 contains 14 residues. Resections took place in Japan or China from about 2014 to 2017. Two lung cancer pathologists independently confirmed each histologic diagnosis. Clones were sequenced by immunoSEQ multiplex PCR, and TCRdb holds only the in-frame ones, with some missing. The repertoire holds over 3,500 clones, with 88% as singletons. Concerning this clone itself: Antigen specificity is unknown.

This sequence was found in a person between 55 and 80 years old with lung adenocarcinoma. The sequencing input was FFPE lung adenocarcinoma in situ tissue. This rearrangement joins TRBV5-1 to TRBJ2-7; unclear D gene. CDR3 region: CASSLEGLRNEQYF. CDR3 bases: TGCGCCAGCAGCTTGGAAGGCCTTCGGAACGAGCAGTACTTC.